This T cell receptor beta chain was captured by sequencing in a study of CD8 T cells in Susac syndrome. This CDR3 region has 13 residues. CDR1 and CDR2 from the germline V gene are SGHTA and FQGNSA. The ends were cut back, 3 bases at V and 6 bases at J, with 9 bases in the middle. An input of about 0.45 to 1 ug of RNA was subjected to reverse transcription using random hexamers. A single record per CDR3 protein comes from TCRdb applying MiXCR to the immunoSEQ multiplex PCR reads. The sample holds about 180,000 distinct CDR3 sequences, over 90% seen once. This chain links TRBV7-2 with TRBJ1-5; no reliable D call. The sample comprised CD4+ T cells from PBMCs. The TCR comes from a human donor with Susac syndrome. The chain's CDR3 is CASSFKPGQPQHF. CDR3 sequence (DNA): TGTGCCAGCAGCTTCAAACCGGGTCAGCCCCAGCATTTT.